The 31 T cell receptor beta chains in this list originate from one sample, sequenced in a study of control samples from healthy donors and cancer patients. Sequenced by immunoSEQ multiplex PCR; TCRdb stores in-frame clones only, minus some. In the table there are 180,000 or so clones, around 93% of which are singletons. Sequencing was carried out using blood. Receptors were obtained from a woman aged 60-75 years in good health.

V usage is TRBV5-1 and J usage is TRBJ2-3; 7 nucleotides line up with TRBD2. With V trimmed by 4 bases and J by 0 bases, 8 bases remained unmatched. Germline CDR1 is SGHRS and CDR2 is YFSETQ. The CDR3 loop spans 16 amino acids. The CDR3 DNA follows: TGCGCCAGCAGCCTAGGGAGCGGGGCTAGCACAGATACGCAGTATTTT. This sequence encodes CASSLGSGASTDTQYF.

The V and J genes are TRBV4-2 and TRBJ2-6; D call uncertain. This CDR3 comprises 17 residues. Germline V lookup: CDR1 LGHNA, CDR2 YNFKEQ. The germline V and J ends were trimmed by 1 base and 8 bases, with 18 bases remaining between them. The DNA of the CDR3 is TGTGCCAGCAGCCAAGGGGTAGTCAATCCACCTCCCAACGTCCTGACTTTC. This encodes CASSQGVVNPPPNVLTF.

V usage is TRBV10-2 and J usage is TRBJ2-3; D gene ambiguous. The CDR3 length is 14 residues. Germline V lookup: CDR1 WSHSY, CDR2 SAAADI. V lost 3 bases, J lost 4 bases, and 11 bases lay in between. The CDR3 DNA follows: TGCGCCAGCAGTGATGTTAGGGTCTCAGATACGCAGTATTTT. Translated: CASSDVRVSDTQYF.

The rearrangement uses TRBV12-3 or TRBV12-4 and TRBJ1-4; D unresolved. V gave up 5 bases and J gave up 5 bases, with 3 bases separating them. CDR3 length: 11 amino acids. The CDR3 region is CASSQNEKLFF. The CDR3, as DNA: TGTGCCAGCAGTCAAAATGAAAAACTGTTTTTT.

The chain uses TRBV19 and TRBJ2-7; 8 nucleotides match TRBD2. From germline, CDR1 is LNHDA and CDR2 SQIVND (reference sequence). J lost 3 bases, V lost 6 bases, and 1 base had no gene match. The CDR3 totals 12 residues. The CDR3 nucleotides read TGTGCCAGTAGCGGGGGGGGCTACGAGCAGTACTTC. It translates to CASSGGGYEQYF. The full variable domain, with the rest looked up from reference TRBV19 and TRBJ2-7, is DGGITQSPKYLFRKEGQNVTLSCEQNLNHDAMYWYRQDPGQGLRLIYYSQIVNDFQKGDIAEGYSVSREKKESFPLTVTSAQKNPTAFYLCASSGGGYEQYFGPGTRLTVT.

CDR3: CASSLGQRTFYEQYF. The CDR3 DNA reads as TGCGCCAGCAGCTTGGGACAGCGGACCTTCTACGAGCAGTACTTC. V and J are TRBV5-1 and TRBJ2-7; D may be TRBD1 or TRBD2 (5 bases each). Germline assignment: CDR1 SGHRS and CDR2 YFSETQ. V was clipped by 0 bases and J by 3 bases, with 13 bases between them. CDR3 length: 15 residues.

V is TRBV6-6 and J is TRBJ1-1, with 9 bases fitting TRBD1. Germline lookup yields CDR1 MNHNY and CDR2 SVGAGI (reference sequence). The trim removed 5 bases at V and 4 bases at J, leaving 5 bases unmatched. This CDR3 spans 14 amino acids. CDR3 sequence reads: CASSQTGGGTEAFF. CDR3 DNA sequence: TGTGCCAGCAGTCAAACAGGGGGCGGCACTGAAGCTTTCTTT.

This clone is a singleton in its sample. The chain couples TRBV6-2 or TRBV6-3 to TRBJ2-7; D is perhaps TRBD2 (5 bases). Trimming removed 2 bases from V and 1 base from J, with 15 bases in between. Germline CDR1 MNHEY, CDR2 SVGEGT. This CDR3 is 16 amino acids long. The CDR3 DNA reads as TGTGCCAGCAGTTACACGGCAAGTCGGGGTTCCTACGAGCAGTACTTC. Protein product: CASSYTASRGSYEQYF.

This rearrangement joins TRBV10-2 to TRBJ1-1; weak D call: TRBD1 (6 bases). The V and J ends lost 5 bases and 5 bases respectively, with 15 bases between them. The germline V gene encodes CDR1 WSHSY and CDR2 SAAADI. The CDR3 contains 14 residues. This CDR3 reads CASSLQGGRTEAFF. DNA of the CDR3: TGCGCCAGCAGTTTACAGGGAGGTAGGACTGAAGCTTTCTTT.

This chain connects TRBV4-1 to TRBJ1-6; possibly TRBD1 for D (5 bases). Trimming took off 5 bases at V and 6 bases at J, with 11 bases between the two ends. The CDR3 extends over 14 amino acids. Per the germline V gene, CDR1 is MGHRA and CDR2 is YSYEKL. The CDR3 sequence is CASSAEGSNSPLHF. The CDR3 bases are TGCGCCAGCAGCGCGGAGGGGTCTAATTCACCCCTCCACTTT.

This clone occurred once. The CDR3 bases are TGTGCCAGCGGAGGCTCCTATAATTCACCCCTCCACTTT. Translated: CASGGSYNSPLHF. The gene calls are TRBV7-9 and TRBJ1-6; no reliable D call. The germline V gene has CDR1 SEHNR and CDR2 FQNEAQ (reference sequence). This CDR3 is 13 amino acids long. Trimming removed 8 bases from V and 0 bases from J, with 5 bases in between.

The J gene is TRBJ2-3, the V gene TRBV7-8, with 7 bases lining up with TRBD2. Germline CDR1 reads SGHVS; CDR2 reads FQNEAQ. J gave up 4 bases and V 8 bases, and 9 bases lay outside the gene matches. The CDR3 has 14 amino acids. The CDR3 protein is CASHWVGRADTQYF. The CDR3 bases are TGTGCCAGCCACTGGGTAGGGAGGGCAGATACGCAGTATTTT.

The chain is built from TRBV4-3 and TRBJ2-2, with a tentative D call TRBD1 (5 bases). Germline-derived CDR1 and CDR2 are LGHNA and YSLEER. V lost 0 bases to trimming and J lost 2 bases, with 19 bases between them. The CDR3 spans 19 residues. CDR3 amino acids: CASSQEGVVQGPNTGELFF. CDR3 DNA sequence: TGCGCCAGCAGCCAAGAAGGAGTTGTGCAGGGCCCTAACACCGGGGAGCTGTTTTTT.

The chain links TRBV12-5 to TRBJ1-1; perhaps TRBD1 as D (5 bases). This CDR3 has 18 residues. Germline V gene lookup returns CDR1 LGHNT and CDR2 FRNRAP. The V gene lost 4 bases and the J gene lost 0 bases, with 21 bases spanning the gap. In nucleotides, the CDR3 is TGTGCTAGTGGTTGGACCCCTGGTGGGAAGGGGATGAACACTGAAGCTTTCTTT. Its protein product is CASGWTPGGKGMNTEAFF.

This clone has just one count. The chain recombines TRBV19 with TRBJ2-5, with 8 bases aligning to TRBD2. The CDR3 runs 16 residues. Germline V gene sequence: CDR1 LNHDA, CDR2 SQIVND (reference sequence). V was pared by 4 bases and J by 1 base, with 8 bases of the junction left unmatched. CDR3 DNA sequence: TGTGCCAGTAGTACCCGGGGACGGGGGGGCCAAGAGACCCAGTACTTC. As protein: CASSTRGRGGQETQYF.

The V gene is TRBV3-1 (or the pseudogene TRBV3-2), the J gene TRBJ1-2; TRBD1 might be the D (5 bases). CDR3 length: 16 amino acids. Trimming took off 8 bases at V and 5 bases at J, with 24 bases between the two ends. Germline V gene data show CDR1 as LGHDT and CDR2 as YNNKEL (reference sequence). The CDR3 here is CASRALTGSRTYGYTF. The CDR3 bases are TGTGCCAGCCGAGCCTTAACAGGCAGCCGTACGTATGGCTACACCTTC.

The chain recombines TRBV14 with TRBJ1-4, with unresolved D. CDR1 is SGHDN and CDR2 is FVKESK in the germline V gene. V lost 0 bases to trimming and J lost 5 bases, with 10 bases between them. This CDR3 contains 15 residues. CDR3 loop: CASSQEPLRNEKLFF. The CDR3 DNA is TGTGCCAGCAGCCAAGAGCCCTTAAGGAATGAAAAACTGTTTTTT.

The rearrangement links TRBV6-5 to TRBJ1-1; D is uncertain. The V end lost 4 bases, the J end lost 4 bases, and 13 bases lay between the germline ends. This CDR3 is 14 amino acids long. The germline V gene has CDR1 MNHEY and CDR2 SVGAGI. The DNA for the CDR3 is TGTGCCAGCAGTTCCCTCGGCTCGAGCACTGAAGCTTTCTTT. Amino acid sequence: CASSSLGSSTEAFF.

V gene TRBV6-4 combines with J gene TRBJ1-4; TRBD1 matches 7 bases. V lost 2 bases to trimming and J lost 0 bases; unmatched junction nucleotides: 6. Germline V gene lookup returns CDR1 MRHNA and CDR2 SNTAGT. This CDR3 spans 17 amino acids. CDR3 sequence reads: CASSDPGQISTNEKLFF. The CDR3 DNA reads TGTGCCAGCAGTGACCCGGGACAGATTTCAACTAATGAAAAACTGTTTTTT.

The table lists this clone with a count of one. This chain connects TRBV19 to TRBJ2-2; D uncertain. The V gene's germline CDR1 is LNHDA and CDR2 SQIVND (reference sequence). This CDR3 is built from 14 residues. V was cut by 1 base and J by 3 bases, with 6 bases left in between. The CDR3 DNA reads as TGTGCCAGTAGTATAGTTAGGGACACCGGGGAGCTGTTTTTT. Encoded protein: CASSIVRDTGELFF.

This clone was detected a few times. The rearrangement joins TRBV7-8 to TRBJ1-1, with TRBD1 matching 8 bases. Germline CDR1 SGHVS, CDR2 FQNEAQ. Losses at the gene ends were 5 bases for V and 3 bases for J; bases not matched to a gene: 11. There are 16 residues in the CDR3. CDR3 coding DNA: TGTGCCAGCAGCCTCTTCAGGGGGCTATACTACACTGAAGCTTTCTTT. It translates to CASSLFRGLYYTEAFF.

This sequence joins TRBV19 and TRBJ1-1; 7 bases line up with TRBD1. In germline, CDR1 is LNHDA, CDR2 SQIVND (reference sequence). The junction had 5 bases not matched to a gene; V was cut back by 7 bases and J by 0 bases. CDR3 length: 14 amino acids. Here the CDR3 DNA reads TGTGCCAGTACAGGGGGACAGTTGAACACTGAAGCTTTCTTT. It specifies CASTGGQLNTEAFF.

The chain has TRBV3-1 (or the pseudogene TRBV3-2) and TRBJ2-3; no clear D. There are 17 residues in the CDR3. Per germline, CDR1 LGHDT and CDR2 YNNKEL (reference sequence). V was pared by 4 bases and J by 0 bases, with 17 bases between. CDR3 DNA: TGTGCCAGCAGCCTAGAACAATTGGGGTCTAGCACAGATACGCAGTATTTT. Translated: CASSLEQLGSSTDTQYF.

The chain carries TRBV20-1 and TRBJ1-1; unclear D gene. The CDR3 consists of 12 residues. V was shortened by 3 bases and J by 1 base, with 6 bases between the two germline ends. Germline V gene sequence: CDR1 DFQATT, CDR2 SNEGSKA (reference sequence). The chain's CDR3 is CSASWQNTEAFF. In nucleotides, the CDR3 is TGCAGTGCTAGTTGGCAGAACACTGAAGCTTTCTTT.

The chain joins TRBV10-1 to TRBJ2-7; possibly TRBD1 for D (6 bases). Germline CDR1 reads WNHNN; CDR2 reads SYGVQD (reference sequence). The CDR3 contains 11 residues. Written as DNA, the CDR3 is TGCGTCCCTCCGGGACACCTTGAGCAGTACTTC. Amino acids: CVPPGHLEQYF.

The chain links TRBV7-2 to TRBJ1-1, with D tentatively TRBD1 (5 bases). Germline-derived CDR1 and CDR2 are SGHTA and FQGNSA. CDR3 size: 15 residues. The V end lost 4 bases, the J end lost 4 bases, and 16 bases lay between the germline ends. The CDR3 reads CASSSLGAIGTEAFF. As DNA, the CDR3 is TGTGCCAGCAGCTCCCTTGGGGCGATAGGCACTGAAGCTTTCTTT.

The chain couples TRBV24-1 to TRBJ2-1; D possibly matches TRBD1 or TRBD2 (5 bases each). Trimming shortened V by 4 bases and J by 5 bases, and 17 bases separated the two germline ends. In germline, CDR1 is KGHDR, CDR2 SFDVKD. The CDR3 is 16 amino acids. The CDR3 DNA follows: TGTGCCACCAGTGAATCCACTACATGGGGACACAATGAGCAGTTCTTC. Its protein is CATSESTTWGHNEQFF.

The rearrangement links TRBV3-1 (or the pseudogene TRBV3-2) to TRBJ2-3; D tentatively fits TRBD1 or TRBD2 (5 bases each). Germline values: CDR1 LGHDT, CDR2 YNNKEL (reference sequence). Trimming left V 4 bases short and J 2 bases short, with 10 bases between. This CDR3 has 14 amino acids. The CDR3 nucleotides are TGTGCCAGCAGCCTTGGGGGTTCCACAGATACGCAGTATTTT. As protein: CASSLGGSTDTQYF.

The J gene is TRBJ1-1, the V gene TRBV4-1, with D maybe TRBD1 (6 bases). The V and J ends lost 2 bases and 6 bases respectively, with 16 bases between them. CDR3 length: 15 amino acids. Germline V gene data show CDR1 as MGHRA and CDR2 as YSYEKL. The CDR3 here is CASSQLLTGRAEAFF. The DNA of the CDR3 is TGCGCCAGCAGCCAATTGTTGACAGGACGAGCTGAAGCTTTCTTT.

This chain joins TRBV6-5 and TRBJ2-3; D is perhaps TRBD1 or TRBD2 (6 bases each). Trimming stripped 4 bases from V and 0 bases from J, with 14 bases between. This CDR3 spans 16 amino acids. Per germline, CDR1 MNHEY and CDR2 SVGAGI. CDR3 coding DNA: TGTGCCAGCAGTTTAGTGGGGGGCCCTAGCACAGATACGCAGTATTTT. It specifies CASSLVGGPSTDTQYF.

The CDR3 sequence is CASRDTGAWDEKLFF. The CDR3 region has the DNA TGCGCCAGCAGAGACACAGGGGCCTGGGATGAAAAACTGTTTTTT. The chain uses TRBV4-3 and TRBJ1-4, with TRBD1 matching over 7 bases. With V trimmed by 6 bases and J by 6 bases, 10 bases remained unmatched. Germline V gene data show CDR1 as LGHNA and CDR2 as YSLEER. The CDR3 runs 15 residues.